This T cell receptor beta chain is drawn from a study of human T cells and chemical hapten exposure. Study details: Reading of the patch tests, which applied 0.01% DPC to the upper back, occurred at 6 days. Study observations and caveats: Versus controls, expanded TCRs had significantly more large CDR3 similarity clusters.

Each CDR3 protein gets one entry after TCRdb re-called the RACE reads with MiXCR. Among about 97,000 distinct CDR3 sequences listed, 25% to 30% were seen once. Time point defined: patch test 3, about 24 weeks after DPC sensitization. Described treatment: therapeutic diphenylcyclopropenone sensitization with weekly scalp DPC. Investigators collected blood before applying each patch test. The starting material, unfractionated whole blood, was used for total RNA extraction. This clonotype has only a few counts. Its target is not known. The TCR was taken from a man aged 40-49 years with alopecia areata. Some clones in this sample may be carry-over from other donors' samples. Material: whole blood, obtained in connection with sensitization to the hapten diphenylcyclopropenone (DPC).

The chain's CDR3 is CASSFRYNEQFF. CDR3 DNA sequence: TGTGCCAGCAGCTTTAGATACAATGAGCAGTTCTTC. The chain joins TRBV7-8 to TRBJ2-1; D not resolved. V lost 3 bases to trimming and J lost 4 bases, with 4 bases between them. This CDR3 spans 12 amino acids. Germline V gene sequence: CDR1 SGHVS, CDR2 FQNEAQ. The variable domain in full, completed from reference TRBV7-8 and TRBJ2-1, reads GAGVSQSPRYKVAKRGQDVALRCDPISGHVSLFWYQQALGQGPEFLTYFQNEAQLDKSGLPSDRFFAERPEGSVSTLKIQRTQQEDSAVYLCASSFRYNEQFFGPGTRLTVL.